What follows are 3 T cell receptor beta chains derived from one specimen sequenced in a study of metastatic and nonmetastatic thyroid tumors. TCRdb re-clonotyped the PCR reads through MiXCR. This sample has approximately 13,000 clones, with about 25% found just once. Thyroid surgery was preceded by no treatment in any patient. The sequencing input was blood. These receptor sequences come from a male donor with papillary thyroid cancer or a benign thyroid nodule (not recorded which). Some clones in this sample may be carry-over from other donors' samples.

This clone occurred a few times. The rearrangement links TRBV6-1 to TRBJ1-1; possibly TRBD1 for D (5 bases). CDR1 and CDR2 (germline): MNHNS, SASEGT. The CDR3 is 13 residues long. V lost 11 bases and J lost 3, with 16 bases in between. The CDR3 nucleotides read TGTGCCGCGGGGGTCGAAGGGGACACTGAAGCTTTCTTT. Translated: CAAGVEGDTEAFF.

The DNA for the CDR3 is TGTGCCAGCAGACGGGTGAGCGGATCCTACGAGCAGTACTTC. Its translation is CASRRVSGSYEQYF. The chain carries TRBV6-1 and TRBJ2-7, with TRBD2 as a possible D gene (5 bases). The germline CDR1 and CDR2 sequences are MNHNS and SASEGT. Between the trimmed V and J ends, which lost 6 bases and 1 base, there was a span of 13 bases. This CDR3 spans 14 amino acids.

This clone was seen only once. This chain joins TRBV30 and TRBJ1-4; D gene ambiguous. The V end lost 3 bases, the J end lost 2 bases, and 13 bases lay between the germline ends. The CDR3 contains 15 residues. In germline, CDR1 is GTSNPN, CDR2 SVGIG (reference sequence). This CDR3 reads CAWRANQWTNEKLFF. CDR3 sequence (DNA): TGTGCCTGGAGGGCGAATCAGTGGACTAATGAAAAACTGTTTTTT.